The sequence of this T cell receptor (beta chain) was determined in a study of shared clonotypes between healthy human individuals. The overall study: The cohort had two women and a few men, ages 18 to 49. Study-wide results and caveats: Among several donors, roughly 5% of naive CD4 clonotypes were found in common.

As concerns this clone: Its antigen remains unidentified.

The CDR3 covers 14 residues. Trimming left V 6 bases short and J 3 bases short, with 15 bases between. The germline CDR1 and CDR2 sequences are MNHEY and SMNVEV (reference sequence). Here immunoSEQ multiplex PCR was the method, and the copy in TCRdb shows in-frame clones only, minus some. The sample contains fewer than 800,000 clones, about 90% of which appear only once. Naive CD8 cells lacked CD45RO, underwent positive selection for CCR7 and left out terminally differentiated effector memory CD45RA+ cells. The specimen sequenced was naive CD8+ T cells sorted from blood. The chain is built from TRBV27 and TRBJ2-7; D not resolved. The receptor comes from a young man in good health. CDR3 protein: CASSPGEVLYEQYF. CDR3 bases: TGTGCCAGCAGCCCCGGCGAGGTTCTCTACGAGCAGTACTTC.